This T cell receptor (beta chain) was sequenced during a study of T cell responses to AZD1222 COVID-19 vaccine. Findings and caveats of the study: Sampling captured repertoires only after the peak T cell response. Seropositive at baseline were only a handful of AZD1222 recipients. Following two doses of AZD1222, Spike-specific TCR breadth and depth rose. Regions left unmutated in variants are reportedly the target of nearly half of spike-specific TCRs.

Some clones are missing from TCRdb's copy, which holds only in-frame ones; the method was immunoSEQ multiplex PCR. Of about 150,000 clones in the sample, just over 90% were seen once. In the case of this clone: What it binds is unknown.

The CDR3 sequence is 13 residues long. Trimming shortened V by 3 bases and J by 1 base, and 9 bases separated the two germline ends. Germline CDR1 and CDR2: GTSNPN and SVGIG (reference sequence). This clonotype was sampled from an adult in good health. The genes are TRBV30 and TRBJ1-1; perhaps TRBD1 as D (6 bases). The source was peripheral blood, collected on day 0 of AZD1222 vaccination. The CDR3 spells CAWRWTENTEAFF. CDR3 in DNA: TGTGCCTGGAGGTGGACAGAGAACACTGAAGCTTTCTTT.